This T cell receptor (beta chain) came from a study of blood T cells in healthy people across ages. Study findings and constraints: Fewer expanded clones and more diversity marked long-lived versus aged donors.

Each donor had around 10 milliliters of peripheral blood drawn. V lost 1 base, J lost 1 base, and 10 bases lay in between. Per germline, CDR1 DFQATT and CDR2 SNEGSKA (reference sequence). CDR3 length equals 14 residues. On this clonotype: Its specificity is not known.

Primers used in a second PCR of about 7 to 12 cycles were a sample-barcoded 5' primer and a J-beta primer mix. Tags on each cDNA molecule came from a template-switch adaptor with 12 random nucleotides. Each CDR3 protein is one row after TCRdb ran MiXCR on the 5' RACE reads. The sample includes 780,000 or so distinct CDR3 sequences, more than 50% of them seen just once. The origin of this receptor is a man aged 40-49 years in good health. Sequencing was performed on blood. This chain joins TRBV20-1 and TRBJ2-5; possibly TRBD2 for D (6 bases). The CDR3 nucleotides read TGCAGTGCTAGAGGAAGCGGGTCCCAAGAGACCCAGTACTTC. Translation gives CSARGSGSQETQYF.